These T cell receptor beta chains were read from a single sample in a study of blood T cell repertoires in COVID-19. Repertoires were generated with immunoSEQ multiplex PCR, while TCRdb's copy carries only in-frame clones and drops some. This sample yields under 90,000 clones, of which 70% to 85% are seen a single time; more than 5% belongs to the top ten. The sequenced sample was peripheral blood. The receptors shown here come from a man aged 50 to 59 with active or convalescent COVID-19. Each CDR3 is given without its conserved first and last residue. D genes are given only for firm matches.

length	D	V	CDR3
13	TRBD1	TRBV10-3	AIRPGQGADYGYT
13	-	TRBV7-8	ASSLGTGGYTEAF
14	-	TRBV18	ASSPPLARRTDTQY
14	TRBD1	TRBV10-2	ASSLTGTGTPYGYT
14	-	TRBV7-7	ASSFGPRGGSYEQY
14	-	TRBV24-1	ATSDSRTTNTGELF
14	TRBD1	TRBV7-6	ASSLGGDRGTDTQY
15	-	TRBV9	ASSAGLSGSSSYEQY
16	TRBD2	TRBV7-2	ASSHTALAGAAPESQY
11	-	TRBV24-1	ATSDLLAETQY
13	-	TRBV7-8	ASSSNSIPNYGYT
15	-	TRBV10-3	AISESGGGSYNSPLH
15	TRBD2	TRBV10-3	AISESPGRGETDTQY
13	-	TRBV6-1	ASSDLQDYNSPLH
14	TRBD2	TRBV3-1/TRBV3-2	ASSPPAGGQGDTQY
16	TRBD2	TRBV6-1	ASSEPGLAGARTDTQY
9	TRBD2	TRBV29-1	SVGEGYEQY
12	-	TRBV6-2/TRBV6-3	ASSYSRGNYGYT
15	-	TRBV5-1	ASSLGNRDTLPSGYT
13	TRBD1	TRBV9	ASSVGRQGGSEAF
13	TRBD1	TRBV5-1	ASSWTPGQDYEQY
12	-	TRBV7-3	ASSLTGAGNTIY
14	TRBD1	TRBV24-1	ATRPQPAGGHYGYT
11	-	TRBV10-1	ASSEGLSYEQY
14	TRBD2	TRBV5-4	ASSFLAAGGPETQY
16	TRBD2	TRBV5-1	ASSLASFSGGSSYEQY
13	TRBD2	TRBV27	ASSPTSGGGYEQF
13	TRBD2	TRBV6-5	ASSSHEAGVATQY
14	-	TRBV14	ASSQDWSPNTGELF
16	TRBD2	TRBV4-3	ASSQVWPTSPYTDTQY
12	TRBD1	TRBV6-2/TRBV6-3	ASSFTGQTYEQY
11	-	TRBV7-9	ASSLDGSDGYT
11	-	TRBV7-4	ASSPLFQGNYT
9	-	TRBV6-1	ASSESEYQH